This TCR beta chain was observed in a study of identical twins. General observations from the study: Abundant beta clonotypes from cord blood had fewer insertions, unlike memory repertoires, which showed none. Rather than following the same donors, the conclusions depended on cross-sectional statistical analysis.

Among all donors, each was a healthy Caucasian. Template switching added a universal primer site, and cDNA bore unique molecular identifiers. TCRdb re-called the 5' RACE reads with MiXCR, one entry per CDR3 protein. This sample has nearly 900,000 distinct CDR3 sequences, with around an eighth found just once. Remarks on this clonotype: Its antigen is undetermined. One end of the junction varies from germline; a read error may be responsible.

These same records also appear under a second study, on yellow fever vaccine responses in identical twins.

The source of this sequence is a young woman in good health. The sample was PBMCs.

CDR3 sequence (DNA): TGTGCCAGTAGTGTAGAGGGGGAGCTCTACAATGAGCAGTTCTTC. It translates to CASSVEGELYNEQFF. This chain links TRBV19 with TRBJ2-1; the D gene is possibly TRBD1 (6 bases). The CDR3 runs to 15 residues. Germline CDR1 is LNHDA and CDR2 is SQIVND (reference sequence).